Below are 32 T cell receptor beta chains sequenced from a single sample in a study of blood T cell repertoires in COVID-19. Profiled with immunoSEQ multiplex PCR; TCRdb holds only in-frame clones, not every one. The sample yields roughly 97,000 clones, about 89% seen once. Sequenced: peripheral blood. These receptor sequences come from a human donor in a cohort sampled during active COVID-19.

The chain links TRBV10-1 to TRBJ2-7; the D gene is possibly TRBD2 (6 bases). Germline V gene lookup returns CDR1 WNHNN and CDR2 SYGVQD (reference sequence). With 3 bases removed from V and 7 bases from J, the gap between germline ends came to 13 bases. This CDR3 is 13 amino acids long. The CDR3: CASSESGAGEQYF. The CDR3 nucleotides read TGCGCCAGCAGTGAATCCGGGGCGGGGGAGCAGTACTTC.

This rearrangement joins TRBV5-4 to TRBJ2-1; 15 positions agree with TRBD2. The CDR3 is 18 residues long. CDR1 and CDR2 (germline): SGHNT, YYREEE (reference sequence). V dropped 4 bases and J dropped 8; count of bases not matched to a gene: 13. In nucleotides, the CDR3 is TGTGCCAGCAGCCAGGGACTAGCGGGAGGTTCGGATACTTATGAGCAGTTCTTC. This gives the protein CASSQGLAGGSDTYEQFF. Combining the CDR3 with reference TRBV5-4 and TRBJ2-1 gives the whole variable domain ETGVTQSPTHLIKTRGQQVTLRCSSQSGHNTVSWYQQALGQGPQFIFQYYREEENGRGNFPPRFSGLQFPNYSSELNVNALELDDSALYLCASSQGLAGGSDTYEQFFGPGTRLTVL.

The chain uses TRBV24-1 and TRBJ2-2; D might be TRBD1 (5 bases). CDR1 and CDR2 (germline): KGHDR, SFDVKD. CDR3 size: 15 residues. The V gene lost 3 bases and the J gene lost 5 bases, with 12 bases spanning the gap. Here the CDR3 reads CATSDTQTGTGELFF. Here the CDR3 DNA reads TGTGCCACCAGTGATACTCAAACAGGAACCGGGGAGCTGTTTTTT.

The rearrangement uses TRBV12-3 or TRBV12-4 and TRBJ1-2; the D is unclear. V lost 3 bases and J lost 0, with 5 bases in between. This CDR3 has 13 amino acids. CDR3 in DNA: TGTGCCAGCAGTTTCGGAGCTAACTATGGCTACACCTTC. The encoded protein is CASSFGANYGYTF.

The chain has TRBV9 and TRBJ2-5; 7 bases are shared with TRBD1. Germline V gene sequence: CDR1 SGDLS, CDR2 YYNGEE. The V gene end was trimmed by 0 bases and the J gene end by 1 base; junction bases not matched to a gene: 3. This CDR3 region has 15 residues. CDR3 protein: CASSVEGATQETQYF. In DNA form, the CDR3 reads TGTGCCAGCAGCGTAGAGGGGGCCACCCAAGAGACCCAGTACTTC. Complete variable domain (other parts from reference TRBV9 and TRBJ2-5): DSGVTQTPKHLITATGQRVTLRCSPRSGDLSVYWYQQSLDQGLQFLIQYYNGEERAKGNILERFSAQQFPDLHSELNLSSLELGDSALYFCASSVEGATQETQYFGPGTRLLVL.

This rearrangement joins TRBV28 to TRBJ1-5, with 9 bases identical to TRBD1. The CDR3 runs to 22 residues. V gave up 3 bases and J gave up 1 base; unmatched junction bases: 22. CDR1 is MDHEN, CDR2 SYDVKM, per germline. The chain's CDR3 is CASSFLKYRDRERTRSNQPQHF. Here the CDR3 DNA reads TGTGCCAGCAGTTTTCTAAAGTACCGGGACAGGGAAAGAACACGAAGCAATCAGCCCCAGCATTTT. Based on the CDR3 plus reference TRBV28 and TRBJ1-5, the full variable domain is DVKVTQSSRYLVKRTGEKVFLECVQDMDHENMFWYRQDPGLGLRLIYFSYDVKMKEKGDIPEGYSVSREKKERFSLILESASTNQTSMYLCASSFLKYRDRERTRSNQPQHFGDGTRLSIL.

The rearrangement uses TRBV5-1 and TRBJ2-1; 9 bases are shared with TRBD1. The trim removed 2 bases at V and 8 bases at J, leaving 8 bases unmatched. Germline CDR1 reads SGHRS; CDR2 reads YFSETQ. The CDR3 is 15 residues long. The CDR3 DNA reads TGCGCCAGCAGCTTAACGGGACAGGGTTTCGATGAGCAGTTCTTC. It yields the protein CASSLTGQGFDEQFF.

This rearrangement joins TRBV7-9 to TRBJ2-2, with D tentatively TRBD1 (6 bases). CDR3 length: 13 residues. Deletions cut 7 bases from V and 6 bases from J, with 12 bases between. CDR1 and CDR2 (germline): SEHNR, FQNEAQ (reference sequence). Here the CDR3 reads CASKTRGAGELFF. The CDR3 DNA follows: TGTGCCAGCAAAACCAGGGGCGCCGGGGAGCTGTTTTTT.

The chain is built from TRBV29-1 and TRBJ1-2, with D possibly matching TRBD1 (6 bases). The V end lost 7 bases, the J end lost 8 bases, and 23 bases lay between the germline ends. The CDR3 is made up of 14 amino acids. CDR1 is SQVTM, CDR2 ANQGSEA, per germline. The CDR3 DNA follows: TGCAGCGAGAGCCGGGACATCGGAGTAGGGGGCTACACCTTC. Residues: CSESRDIGVGGYTF.

The table lists this clone with a count of one. The genes are TRBV28 and TRBJ1-1, with D possibly TRBD1 on 6 matching bases. V dropped 5 bases and J dropped 3 bases, with 19 bases sitting between them. Germline lookup yields CDR1 MDHEN and CDR2 SYDVKM. The CDR3 runs to 16 residues. This CDR3 reads CASSRSTGSGYTEAFF. The CDR3 region has the DNA TGTGCCAGCAGTCGTTCGACAGGCAGTGGTTACACTGAAGCTTTCTTT.

The chain has TRBV28 and TRBJ1-4; D is possibly TRBD1 (6 bases). Germline-derived CDR1 and CDR2 are MDHEN and SYDVKM. V lost 7 bases and J 0 bases, leaving 12 bases between the germline ends. The CDR3 has 15 amino acids. The CDR3 nucleotides are TGTGCCAGCATCGGTTGGACAGCAACTAATGAAAAACTGTTTTTT. Protein sequence: CASIGWTATNEKLFF. Full variable domain (remainder filled in from reference TRBV28 and TRBJ1-4): DVKVTQSSRYLVKRTGEKVFLECVQDMDHENMFWYRQDPGLGLRLIYFSYDVKMKEKGDIPEGYSVSREKKERFSLILESASTNQTSMYLCASIGWTATNEKLFFGSGTQLSVL.

This CDR3 is CSATSYEQYF. DNA of the CDR3: TGCAGTGCTACCTCGTACGAGCAGTACTTC. The rearrangement joins TRBV20-1 to TRBJ2-7; D ambiguous. CDR1 is DFQATT, CDR2 SNEGSKA, per germline (reference sequence). V lost 4 bases and J lost 4, with 5 bases in between. The CDR3 runs to 10 residues.

This clone showed up just once. The gene calls are TRBV7-2 and TRBJ2-5; D remains unclear. CDR3 length: 12 residues. Germline CDR1 and CDR2: SGHTA and FQGNSA. V lost 3 bases and J lost 4, with 6 bases in between. CDR3 residues: CASSLTRETQYF. The CDR3 coding sequence is TGTGCCAGCAGCTTGACTCGAGAGACCCAGTACTTC.

The J gene is TRBJ2-1, the V gene TRBV27; 9 nucleotides line up with TRBD1. Germline assignment: CDR1 MNHEY and CDR2 SMNVEV (reference sequence). V shed 5 bases, J shed 10 bases, and the junction held 9 bases outside the gene matches. The CDR3 extends over 14 amino acids. Written as DNA, the CDR3 is TGTGCCAGCAGTCTCGGACAGGGGCCGGGGGAGCAGTTCTTC. Translating it yields CASSLGQGPGEQFF.

This rearrangement joins TRBV2 to TRBJ2-5, with TRBD2 matching over 7 bases. Per germline, CDR1 SNHLY and CDR2 FYNNEI. This CDR3 has 16 residues. V shed 3 bases and J 5 bases; nucleotides not matched to a gene: 12. The CDR3: CASSDPTSPNFETQYF. The CDR3 bases are TGTGCCAGCAGTGACCCGACTAGCCCCAATTTTGAGACCCAGTACTTC. Full variable domain (rest looked up from reference TRBV2 and TRBJ2-5): EPEVTQTPSHQVTQMGQEVILRCVPISNHLYFYWYRQILGQKVEFLVSFYNNEISEKSEIFDDQFSVERPDGSNFTLKIRSTKLEDSAMYFCASSDPTSPNFETQYFGPGTRLLVL.

A single count supports this clone. The chain uses TRBV6-1 and TRBJ2-1; D unclear. CDR1 and CDR2 (germline): MNHNS, SASEGT. Deletions cut 2 bases from V and 7 bases from J, with 9 bases between. The CDR3 has 13 amino acids. The CDR3: CASSEQVINEQFF. CDR3 DNA sequence: TGTGCCAGCAGTGAACAGGTGATTAATGAGCAGTTCTTC.

This chain joins TRBV7-9 and TRBJ2-3; tentatively, D is TRBD1 (6 bases). The V and J ends lost 5 bases and 4 bases respectively, with 10 bases between them. The CDR3 is made up of 13 amino acids. Looked up from germline, CDR1 is SEHNR and CDR2 is FQNEAQ (reference sequence). The chain's CDR3 is CASSASGADTQYF. CDR3 coding DNA: TGTGCCAGCAGCGCCTCAGGGGCAGATACGCAGTATTTT.

The chain joins TRBV7-4 to TRBJ1-2; tentative D call: TRBD1 (5 bases). This CDR3 has 16 residues. V was shortened by 4 bases and J by 5 bases, with 20 bases between the two germline ends. CDR1 and CDR2 from the germline V gene are SGHVT and SQSDAQ. The CDR3 DNA sequence: TGTGCCAGCAGCTCCTGGAGTTTTGTGACAGCTTATGGCTACACCTTC. Its protein is CASSSWSFVTAYGYTF.

The V and J genes are TRBV2 and TRBJ1-1, with 7 bases identical to TRBD1. The CDR3 runs to 14 residues. V lost 6 bases to trimming and J lost 6 bases; unmatched junction nucleotides: 10. CDR1 SNHLY and CDR2 FYNNEI come from the germline V gene. DNA for the CDR3: TGTGCCAGCAGGTGGGACAGCGGGCGCGCTGAAGCTTTCTTT. It yields the protein CASRWDSGRAEAFF. Full variable domain (outside the CDR3, taken from reference TRBV2 and TRBJ1-1): EPEVTQTPSHQVTQMGQEVILRCVPISNHLYFYWYRQILGQKVEFLVSFYNNEISEKSEIFDDQFSVERPDGSNFTLKIRSTKLEDSAMYFCASRWDSGRAEAFFGQGTRLTVV.

For this clone: Germline is not matched at one junction end, which may reflect a read error. The rearrangement links TRBV6-5 to TRBJ1-2, with a weak D call TRBD1 (5 bases). Germline V gene data show CDR1 as MNHEY and CDR2 as SVGAGI. CDR3 length equals 12 residues. The CDR3 reads CASTSLGGFHAF. The CDR3 nucleotides are TGTGCCAGCACCTCCTTGGGGGGGTTTCATGCCTTC.

This clone appeared once. CDR3 coding DNA: TGCGCCAGCAGCTTGTCTGCTAGCGGGAGCTCCTACAATGAGCAGTTCTTC. This translates into CASSLSASGSSYNEQFF. The chain is built from TRBV5-1 and TRBJ2-1; TRBD2 matches at 10 bases. The CDR3 length is 17 residues. The V segment lost 1 base and the J segment 0 bases; nucleotides outside the gene matches: 4. Germline values: CDR1 SGHRS, CDR2 YFSETQ.

This clone was found once. The genes are TRBV7-8 and TRBJ2-7; perhaps TRBD2 as D (6 bases). V was cut by 0 bases and J by 4 bases, with 28 bases left in between. This CDR3 spans 20 amino acids. The V gene's germline CDR1 is SGHVS and CDR2 FQNEAQ. CDR3 residues: CASSLALDYASIGGEYEQYF. The CDR3 nucleotides are TGTGCCAGCAGCTTAGCATTGGACTACGCGTCAATCGGAGGGGAATACGAGCAGTACTTC.

This rearrangement joins TRBV28 to TRBJ1-3; 8 bases fit TRBD1. This CDR3 comprises 16 residues. Germline lookup yields CDR1 MDHEN and CDR2 SYDVKM. The J segment lost 3 bases and the V segment lost 7 bases, leaving 11 bases of the junction unmatched. CDR3 nucleotides: TGTGCCAGCACCCTGAACAGGGGGATGAGTGGAAACACCATATATTTT. Translating it yields CASTLNRGMSGNTIYF. Variable domain in full (rest from reference TRBV28 and TRBJ1-3): DVKVTQSSRYLVKRTGEKVFLECVQDMDHENMFWYRQDPGLGLRLIYFSYDVKMKEKGDIPEGYSVSREKKERFSLILESASTNQTSMYLCASTLNRGMSGNTIYFGEGSWLTVV.

The gene calls are TRBV5-6 and TRBJ1-6, with 8 bases aligning to TRBD1. V lost 0 bases to trimming and J lost 6 bases; unmatched junction nucleotides: 2. This CDR3 has 15 residues. Looked up from germline, CDR1 is SGHDT and CDR2 is YYEEEE. This chain's CDR3 is CASSLVDRGNSPLHF. CDR3 coding DNA: TGTGCCAGCAGCTTGGTTGACAGGGGTAATTCACCCCTCCACTTT.

The chain joins TRBV7-2 to TRBJ2-7; a possible D gene is TRBD1 (7 bases). The CDR3 length is 16 residues. CDR1 and CDR2 (germline): SGHTA, FQGNSA. V lost 3 bases, J lost 4 bases, and 19 bases lay in between. The CDR3: CASSFRGDGLLYEQYF. CDR3 sequence (DNA): TGTGCCAGCAGCTTCAGGGGGGACGGACTCCTATACGAGCAGTACTTC.

The chain recombines TRBV7-3 with TRBJ2-1; a possible D gene is TRBD1 (6 bases). The CDR3 covers 12 residues. The ends were cut back, 5 bases at V and 8 bases at J, with 10 bases in the middle. Germline V gene data show CDR1 as SGHTA and CDR2 as FQGTGA. CDR3 coding DNA: TGTGCCAGCAGCGAACAGGGCTATGAGCAGTTCTTC. As protein: CASSEQGYEQFF.

V usage is TRBV18 and J usage is TRBJ2-1; 10 nucleotides match TRBD2. Germline trimming cut 3 bases from V and 4 bases from J; bases unmatched to any gene: 6. Germline lookup yields CDR1 KGHSH and CDR2 LQKENI. The CDR3 consists of 16 residues. CDR3 nucleotides: TGTGCCAGCTCACCCAAACTAGCGGGAACGTACAATGAGCAGTTCTTC. This sequence encodes CASSPKLAGTYNEQFF.

V usage is TRBV27 and J usage is TRBJ2-1, with D possibly being TRBD1 (6 bases). The CDR3 runs to 14 residues. Trimming took off 3 bases at V and 10 bases at J, with 16 bases between the two ends. Germline CDR1 is MNHEY and CDR2 is SMNVEV (reference sequence). The CDR3 DNA follows: TGTGCCAGCAGTTTGAAACAGGGTATAGGGGAGCAGTTCTTC. It encodes CASSLKQGIGEQFF.

The CDR3 DNA sequence: TGTGCCAGCAGCTTATTGGGCGTCACAGATACGCAGTATTTT. This encodes CASSLLGVTDTQYF. V usage is TRBV7-3 and J usage is TRBJ2-3; D gene ambiguous. The CDR3 is 14 residues long. V lost 2 bases to trimming and J lost 2 bases, with 8 bases between them. Germline V gene sequence: CDR1 SGHTA, CDR2 FQGTGA.

Written as DNA, the CDR3 is TGTGCCAGCAGTTTATTAGGGGAATTTGACTATGGCTACACCTTC. This encodes CASSLLGEFDYGYTF. This chain connects TRBV28 to TRBJ1-2, with D maybe TRBD1 (5 bases). The CDR3 runs to 15 residues. The V gene's germline CDR1 is MDHEN and CDR2 SYDVKM. With 1 base removed from V and 3 bases from J, the gap between germline ends came to 12 bases.

This chain connects TRBV2 to TRBJ2-2; D perhaps matches TRBD1 (6 bases). The CDR3 totals 16 residues. Germline values: CDR1 SNHLY, CDR2 FYNNEI. Deletions cut 1 base from V and 7 bases from J, with 16 bases between. CDR3 residues: CASSEDRIGGSGELFF. For the CDR3, the DNA is TGTGCCAGCAGTGAAGACAGGATAGGGGGAAGCGGGGAGCTGTTTTTT.

The chain uses TRBV18 and TRBJ2-7; 7 nucleotides line up with TRBD2. The V and J ends lost 6 bases and 2 bases, in that order; junction bases with no gene match: 10. The germline gives CDR1 KGHSH, CDR2 LQKENI. This CDR3 region has 15 residues. CDR3 amino acids: CASSPGHSGTYEQYF. CDR3 DNA: TGTGCCAGCTCCCCTGGACACAGCGGGACCTACGAGCAGTACTTC.